The 19 T cell receptor beta chains below all came from one sample that was sequenced in a study of blood T cell repertoires in COVID-19. Sequenced by immunoSEQ multiplex PCR; TCRdb stores in-frame clones only, minus some. The table includes 180,000 or so clones, 87% detected once. Sequenced: peripheral blood. The receptors were sampled from a man between 18 and 29 years old with active or convalescent COVID-19.

The chain joins TRBV5-4 to TRBJ1-2, with 9 positions matching TRBD1. The CDR3 consists of 15 residues. CDR1 SGHNT and CDR2 YYREEE come from the germline V gene (reference sequence). The V gene end was trimmed by 3 bases and the J gene end by 5 bases; junction bases not matched to a gene: 8. The CDR3 region is CASSSGQGQRYGYTF. DNA for the CDR3: TGTGCCAGCAGCTCGGGACAGGGACAACGGTATGGCTACACCTTC.

The gene calls are TRBV6-5 and TRBJ2-2; no definite D call. V gave up 5 bases and J gave up 6 bases, with 13 bases separating them. Germline V gene sequence: CDR1 MNHEY, CDR2 SVGAGI. This CDR3 comprises 14 residues. The CDR3 here is CASSTPTEPGELFF. CDR3 in DNA: TGTGCCAGCAGTACCCCGACGGAGCCCGGGGAGCTGTTTTTT.

This sequence joins TRBV6-1 and TRBJ1-2; no clear D gene. Trimming took off 0 bases at V and 3 bases at J, with 8 bases between the two ends. Germline values: CDR1 MNHNS, CDR2 SASEGT. CDR3 size: 14 residues. Written as DNA, the CDR3 is TGTGCCAGCAGTGAAGCCCTCCTTGACTATGGCTACACCTTC. This encodes CASSEALLDYGYTF.

This chain connects TRBV7-8 to TRBJ1-1; tentative D call: TRBD1 (5 bases). From germline, CDR1 is SGHVS and CDR2 FQNEAQ. V was shortened by 4 bases and J by 1 base, with 13 bases between the two germline ends. The CDR3 covers 15 residues. CDR3 sequence reads: CASSSLWGPNTEAFF. The CDR3, as DNA: TGTGCCAGCAGCTCCCTTTGGGGCCCGAACACTGAAGCTTTCTTT. The complete variable domain, with remaining parts taken from reference TRBV7-8 and TRBJ1-1, reads GAGVSQSPRYKVAKRGQDVALRCDPISGHVSLFWYQQALGQGPEFLTYFQNEAQLDKSGLPSDRFFAERPEGSVSTLKIQRTQQEDSAVYLCASSSLWGPNTEAFFGQGTRLTVV.

This chain links TRBV6-6 with TRBJ2-3, with D possibly matching TRBD2 (6 bases). Germline loops: CDR1 MNHNY, CDR2 SVGAGI (reference sequence). The CDR3 has 15 residues. Trimming pared 4 bases from V and 4 bases from J, leaving 15 bases between. CDR3 coding DNA: TGTGCCAGCAGTTTTTCAATTCGCGGGGCAGATACGCAGTATTTT. It codes for CASSFSIRGADTQYF.

The chain recombines TRBV27 with TRBJ1-5; D remains unclear. Germline V gene sequence: CDR1 MNHEY, CDR2 SMNVEV (reference sequence). Trimming cost V 8 bases and J 7 bases, with 15 bases left between them. This CDR3 contains 13 residues. The CDR3 protein is CASRSLSGQPQHF. CDR3 DNA sequence: TGTGCCAGCCGCAGCCTAAGCGGGCAGCCCCAGCATTTT.

The chain joins TRBV4-1 to TRBJ1-2; no clear D. CDR1 is MGHRA and CDR2 is YSYEKL in the germline V gene. With 1 base removed from V and 4 bases from J, the gap between germline ends came to 19 bases. This CDR3 region has 17 residues. In DNA, the CDR3 is TGCGCCAGCAGCCAAGGCTTCACAGAGCTCGGGAGCTATGGCTACACCTTC. Translating it yields CASSQGFTELGSYGYTF.

The CDR3 loop is CASKPGTSDVDTQYF. As DNA, the CDR3 is TGCGCCAGCAAGCCGGGGACTAGCGATGTCGATACGCAGTATTTT. The J gene is TRBJ2-3, the V gene TRBV5-1; 10 positions agree with TRBD2. CDR3 length: 15 amino acids. V shed 6 bases and J 6 bases; nucleotides not matched to a gene: 10. The V gene's germline CDR1 is SGHRS and CDR2 YFSETQ.

The chain links TRBV5-1 to TRBJ2-3, with unresolved D. The V end lost 1 base, the J end lost 6 bases, and 9 bases lay between the germline ends. Germline CDR1 is SGHRS and CDR2 is YFSETQ. CDR3 length equals 13 residues. CDR3 nucleotides: TGCGCCAGCAGCTTGCGCCCCGCGGATACGCAGTATTTT. Residues: CASSLRPADTQYF. The full variable domain, its missing parts supplied by reference TRBV5-1 and TRBJ2-3, is KAGVTQTPRYLIKTRGQQVTLSCSPISGHRSVSWYQQTPGQGLQFLFEYFSETQRNKGNFPGRFSGRQFSNSRSEMNVSTLELGDSALYLCASSLRPADTQYFGPGTRLTVL.

This chain connects TRBV2 to TRBJ1-2, with 8 bases lining up with TRBD1. The CDR3 totals 16 residues. V trimming: 3 bases; J trimming: 7 bases; junction bases outside the gene matches: 13. CDR1 is SNHLY, CDR2 FYNNEI, per germline. The CDR3 reads CASSDGPTGAPVGYTF. CDR3 sequence (DNA): TGTGCCAGCAGTGATGGGCCGACAGGGGCTCCGGTTGGCTACACCTTC. Full variable domain (remainder filled in from reference TRBV2 and TRBJ1-2): EPEVTQTPSHQVTQMGQEVILRCVPISNHLYFYWYRQILGQKVEFLVSFYNNEISEKSEIFDDQFSVERPDGSNFTLKIRSTKLEDSAMYFCASSDGPTGAPVGYTFGSGTRLTVV.

The rearrangement joins TRBV2 to TRBJ2-1; D unclear. Per germline, CDR1 SNHLY and CDR2 FYNNEI. The CDR3 is 15 residues long. The V end was cut by 6 bases, the J end by 0 bases, with 12 bases between. The CDR3 protein is CASSETRSSYNEQFF. Here the CDR3 DNA reads TGTGCCAGCAGCGAAACTCGGAGCTCCTACAATGAGCAGTTCTTC.

V usage is TRBV28 and J usage is TRBJ2-2; perhaps TRBD1 as D (5 bases). Per germline, CDR1 MDHEN and CDR2 SYDVKM. Trimming shortened V by 3 bases and J by 1 base, and 15 bases separated the two germline ends. The CDR3 is 17 amino acids. CDR3 residues: CASSFPSRDMNTGELFF. The CDR3 DNA reads as TGTGCCAGCAGTTTCCCCAGCAGGGATATGAACACCGGGGAGCTGTTTTTT.

The V gene is TRBV6-5, the J gene TRBJ2-2, with D possibly TRBD2 on 6 matching bases. The CDR3 length is 13 residues. CDR1 and CDR2 from the germline V gene are MNHEY and SVGAGI. V lost 10 bases to trimming and J lost 4 bases, with 13 bases between them. CDR3 protein: CATIGGATGELFF. CDR3 DNA: TGTGCCACAATCGGAGGGGCCACCGGGGAGCTGTTTTTT.

The J gene is TRBJ2-3, the V gene TRBV5-4; D is possibly TRBD2 (6 bases). The CDR3 runs to 12 residues. Per the germline V gene, CDR1 is SGHNT and CDR2 is YYREEE (reference sequence). V lost 4 bases to trimming and J lost 6 bases, with 9 bases between them. The chain's CDR3 is CASSVRGDTQYF. The CDR3 DNA sequence: TGTGCCAGCAGCGTCCGGGGGGATACGCAGTATTTT.

V usage is TRBV7-6 and J usage is TRBJ2-2; 9 bases fit TRBD2. Germline loops: CDR1 SGHVS, CDR2 FNYEAQ. CDR3 length: 16 residues. The trim removed 2 bases at V and 1 base at J, leaving 2 bases unmatched. The CDR3 DNA reads TGTGCCAGCAGCTTACGGACTAGCGTGAACACCGGGGAGCTGTTTTTT. It is translated as CASSLRTSVNTGELFF.

The chain combines TRBV30 with TRBJ1-1; D not resolved. CDR3 length: 16 residues. The V gene lost 4 bases and the J gene lost 2 bases, with 20 bases spanning the gap. Germline CDR1 and CDR2: GTSNPN and SVGIG (reference sequence). The CDR3 here is CAWNMHYGSQNTEAFF. In nucleotides, the CDR3 is TGTGCCTGGAACATGCATTATGGCTCACAAAACACTGAAGCTTTCTTT.

This chain joins TRBV9 and TRBJ1-4; TRBD1 matches 8 bases. V was clipped by 0 bases and J by 7 bases; unmatched bases: 5. This CDR3 region has 15 residues. CDR1 is SGDLS and CDR2 is YYNGEE in the germline V gene. For the CDR3, the DNA is TGTGCCAGCAGCGTAGGGTCAGGGGGCCCTGAAAAACTGTTTTTT. Its translation: CASSVGSGGPEKLFF.

The chain uses TRBV30 and TRBJ1-4; TRBD1 matches 7 bases. This CDR3 is 16 amino acids long. With V trimmed by 5 bases and J by 5 bases, 14 bases remained unmatched. The germline V gene has CDR1 GTSNPN and CDR2 SVGIG (reference sequence). CDR3 in amino acids: CAWGAPRTGENEKLFF. CDR3 coding DNA: TGTGCCTGGGGGGCGCCCAGGACAGGAGAGAATGAAAAACTGTTTTTT.

This chain links TRBV24-1 with TRBJ2-1, with D uncertain. The V gene lost 6 bases and the J gene lost 3 bases, with 5 bases spanning the gap. Germline loops: CDR1 KGHDR, CDR2 SFDVKD. The CDR3 runs to 12 residues. In nucleotides, the CDR3 is TGTGCCACCAGTACATTCTACAATGAGCAGTTCTTC. As protein: CATSTFYNEQFF.